This TCR beta chain was sequenced for a study of HIV-infected patients and healthy controls. This clonotype was found many times. Antigen specificity is unknown. Findings and caveats of the study: A major limitation was that merely sixteen HIV-infected individuals were processed.

Antiretroviral therapy had run roughly three months, about 14 weeks, before follow-up blood collection. The repertoire came from unfractionated whole blood and reflected all unsorted peripheral T cells. Per the germline V gene, CDR1 is DFQATT and CDR2 is SNEGSKA (reference sequence). This CDR3 contains 13 residues. Trimming shortened V by 1 base and J by 4 bases, and 10 bases separated the two germline ends. Reverse transcription used approximately 500 ng RNA and constant-region primers for alpha and beta. Each of the alpha and beta chains got its own library through chain-specific third strand synthesis with indices. TCRdb re-derived calls from the 5' RACE reads in MiXCR, one entry per CDR3 protein. The sample holds several thousand distinct CDR3 sequences; about 9.4% are singletons and the top ten take about a fifth.

The TCR comes from an adult with HIV infection. Sample: blood, taken during antiretroviral therapy. The chain recombines TRBV20-1 with TRBJ1-2; D is unclear. In DNA form, the CDR3 reads TGCAGTGCTAGAGGGAGGCGGGGCTATGGCTACACCTTC. As protein: CSARGRRGYGYTF.